Shown below are 5 T cell receptor beta chains from a single sample sequenced in a study of molecular identifiers for immune sequencing clone quantification. MiXCR, applied by TCRdb to the PCR reads, yields one record per CDR3 protein. The table includes approximately 680,000 distinct CDR3 sequences, roughly 25% detected once. Sequenced input: naive CD8+ T cells from blood, with Jurkat cell RNA spiked in. Subset: FACS-sorted CD8+CD4-CCR7+CD45RA+ naive T cells. These receptor sequences come from a human donor in good health. Some libraries in this study had Jurkat cell RNA spiked in.

The chain is built from TRBV11-2 and TRBJ2-3; possible D gene TRBD2, 7 bases. The CDR3 is 16 amino acids. Germline V gives CDR1 SGHAT, CDR2 FQNNGV. Trimming removed 2 bases at V and 0 bases at J, with 12 bases between. The CDR3 protein is CASSLFGGASTDTQYF. CDR3 coding DNA: TGTGCCAGCAGCTTATTTGGGGGGGCTAGCACAGATACGCAGTATTTT.

With respect to this clonotype: This may come from a read error, since a much larger clone is one base off. The V gene is TRBV6-5, the J gene TRBJ2-2; D ambiguous. The germline gives CDR1 MNHEY, CDR2 SVGAGI. V was cut by 9 bases and J by 6 bases, with 17 bases left in between. The CDR3 sequence is 14 residues long. DNA of the CDR3: TGTGCCAGAAGTCTTGGTGGTGGCGCCGGGGAGCTGTTTTTT. Translating it yields CARSLGGGAGELFF.

A word on this clonotype: A much larger clone differs from this one at a single base, so this may be a read error. The chain is built from TRBV28 and TRBJ2-3, with 9 bases aligning to TRBD1. V lost 3 bases and J lost 4; bases outside the gene matches: 8. This CDR3 comprises 16 residues. In germline, CDR1 is MDHEN, CDR2 SYDVKM. CDR3 DNA sequence: TGTGCCAGCAGTTTCTCGGACAGGGGAGATCCAGATACGCAGTATTTT. Translation gives CASSFSDRGDPDTQYF.

This clonotype came up a few times. V usage is TRBV4-3 and J usage is TRBJ2-1; a possible D gene is TRBD2 (5 bases). The length of the CDR3 is 15 residues. Trimming removed 3 bases at V and 0 bases at J, with 9 bases between. The germline V gene encodes CDR1 LGHNA and CDR2 YSLEER. This CDR3 is CASSHGTSSYNEQFF. CDR3 DNA: TGCGCCAGCAGCCACGGCACTAGCTCCTACAATGAGCAGTTCTTC.

This clonotype occurred a few times. This chain connects TRBV29-1 to TRBJ2-1; 7 bases match TRBD2. The V gene's germline CDR1 is SQVTM and CDR2 ANQGSEA. The CDR3 has 16 residues. The J segment lost 5 bases and the V segment lost 3 bases, leaving 13 bases of the junction unmatched. The CDR3, as DNA: TGCAGCGTTGATGCCCGGGGCCTAGCGGAGCACAATGAGCAGTTCTTC. Translated, it gives CSVDARGLAEHNEQFF.